One sample yielded the 29 T cell receptor beta chains listed below, sequenced in a study of radiotherapy plus CTLA-4 blockade in lung cancer. The assay was immunoSEQ multiplex PCR, and TCRdb's table has in-frame clones only and misses some. The sample includes 81,000 or so clones, around 81% of them seen just once. Sequencing used peripheral blood, obtained from a patient treated with radiotherapy plus ipilimumab. The receptors were sampled from a human donor with non-small cell lung cancer whose response to radiotherapy plus ipilimumab could not be evaluated. Some clones in this sample may be carry-over from other donors' samples.

V and J are TRBV2 and TRBJ2-1, with 7 bases matching TRBD1. V shed 3 bases, J shed 7 bases, and the junction held 9 bases outside the gene matches. The CDR3 loop spans 15 amino acids. The germline CDR1 and CDR2 sequences are SNHLY and FYNNEI. The CDR3 region has the DNA TGTGCCAGCAGTGATGACAGGGAGTTTCGGAATGAGCAGTTCTTC. Residues: CASSDDREFRNEQFF.

The chain couples TRBV4-3 to TRBJ2-3, with 8 bases lining up with TRBD1. The junction had 6 bases not matched to a gene; V was cut back by 0 bases and J by 1 base. The CDR3 is 17 residues long. Germline loops: CDR1 LGHNA, CDR2 YSLEER. CDR3 protein: CASSQEGGRGRTDTQYF. The DNA for the CDR3 is TGCGCCAGCAGCCAAGAAGGGGGCAGGGGGCGCACAGATACGCAGTATTTT.

CDR3 amino acids: CASSLSWQVGQYF. The CDR3 DNA reads TGTGCCAGCAGCTTATCGTGGCAGGTGGGGCAGTATTTT. This chain joins TRBV7-9 and TRBJ2-3; the D is unclear. Per germline, CDR1 SEHNR and CDR2 FQNEAQ (reference sequence). Trimming took off 2 bases at V and 11 bases at J, with 14 bases between the two ends. The CDR3 extends over 13 amino acids.

The chain has TRBV28 and TRBJ2-7, with 8 bases aligning to TRBD1. This CDR3 has 16 amino acids. V lost 5 bases, J lost 8 bases, and 17 bases stayed unmatched. The germline CDR1 and CDR2 sequences are MDHEN and SYDVKM. CDR3: CASSPPGGVPPSQQYF. The CDR3, as DNA: TGTGCCAGCAGTCCTCCAGGGGGCGTCCCCCCCTCCCAGCAGTACTTC.

This rearrangement joins TRBV11-1 to TRBJ1-1; D not resolved. The germline V and J ends were trimmed by 6 bases and 3 bases, with 17 bases remaining between them. The germline CDR1 and CDR2 sequences are SGHAT and FQDESV (reference sequence). The CDR3 is 15 residues long. The CDR3 region has the DNA TGTGCCAGCAGACGAAACTACGCACCAGACACTGAAGCTTTCTTT. Translation: CASRRNYAPDTEAFF.

This clone was seen more than once but under ten times. This rearrangement joins TRBV18 to TRBJ1-2, with D tentatively TRBD1 (6 bases). Trimming stripped 2 bases from V and 3 bases from J, with 10 bases between. CDR3 length: 14 amino acids. Germline V lookup: CDR1 KGHSH, CDR2 LQKENI. CDR3 residues: CASSPSEGDYGYTF. In DNA, the CDR3 is TGTGCCAGCTCACCATCTGAGGGGGACTATGGCTACACCTTC.

The chain uses TRBV4-1 and TRBJ2-1, with 8 bases that match TRBD2. J lost 3 bases, V lost 1 base, and 2 bases had no gene match. Germline V gene data show CDR1 as MGHRA and CDR2 as YSYEKL. The CDR3 covers 15 residues. Here the CDR3 DNA reads TGCGCCAGCAGCCAAGTTCGGGGGGGCTACAATGAGCAGTTCTTC. Protein product: CASSQVRGGYNEQFF.

This chain connects TRBV6-1 to TRBJ1-5, with 7 positions matching TRBD1. J was trimmed by 6 bases and V by 5 bases; bases with no gene match: 7. The V gene's germline CDR1 is MNHNS and CDR2 SASEGT. This CDR3 has 14 residues. CDR3 sequence (DNA): TGTGCCAGCAGTCCGCAGACAGGGTCTCAGCCCCAGCATTTT. This codes for CASSPQTGSQPQHF.

This chain joins TRBV7-9 and TRBJ1-4; TRBD1 matches at 7 bases. Germline CDR1 SEHNR, CDR2 FQNEAQ (reference sequence). This CDR3 has 14 residues. V lost 1 base and J lost 6; bases outside the gene matches: 2. The CDR3 region is CASSLGRGDEKLFF. The CDR3 region has the DNA TGTGCCAGCAGCTTAGGCAGGGGGGATGAAAAACTGTTTTTT.

The rearrangement uses TRBV19 and TRBJ1-6; 9 bases are shared with TRBD1. The CDR3 covers 15 residues. J gave up 5 bases and V 6 bases, and 5 bases lay outside the gene matches. Germline CDR1 and CDR2: LNHDA and SQIVND (reference sequence). Written as DNA, the CDR3 is TGTGCCAGTAGCGACAGGGGGTCGGATAATTCACCCCTCCACTTT. This gives the protein CASSDRGSDNSPLHF.

The J gene is TRBJ1-4, the V gene TRBV18, with D possibly matching TRBD1 (5 bases). Germline lookup yields CDR1 KGHSH and CDR2 LQKENI. The CDR3 runs 15 residues. With 4 bases removed from V and 3 bases from J, the gap between germline ends came to 12 bases. The CDR3 spells CASSLSGQPNEKLFF. The DNA of the CDR3 is TGTGCCAGCTCACTTTCAGGGCAACCTAATGAAAAACTGTTTTTT.

V gene TRBV20-1 combines with J gene TRBJ2-1; 9 bases line up with TRBD1. The CDR3 is made up of 11 amino acids. CDR1 is DFQATT, CDR2 SNEGSKA, per germline (reference sequence). The V segment lost 7 bases and the J segment 9 bases; nucleotides outside the gene matches: 4. The CDR3 region is CSGLQGAEQFF. The CDR3 nucleotides read TGCAGTGGTTTACAGGGGGCTGAGCAGTTCTTC.

V is TRBV5-8 and J is TRBJ1-5; 7 bases agree with TRBD1. V lost 3 bases and J lost 4; bases outside the gene matches: 7. Germline V lookup: CDR1 SGHTS, CDR2 YDEGEE. CDR3 length: 15 residues. CDR3 sequence: CASSYEGAGNQPQHF. CDR3 coding DNA: TGTGCCAGCAGCTATGAGGGGGCAGGAAATCAGCCCCAGCATTTT. Complete variable domain (other parts from reference TRBV5-8 and TRBJ1-5): EAGVTQSPTHLIKTRGQQATLRCSPISGHTSVYWYQQALGLGLQFLLWYDEGEERNRGNFPPRFSGRQFPNYSSELNVNALELEDSALYLCASSYEGAGNQPQHFGDGTRLSIL.

The chain joins TRBV18 to TRBJ1-1; D remains unclear. Trimming cost V 0 bases and J 5 bases, with 13 bases left between them. Germline-derived CDR1 and CDR2 are KGHSH and LQKENI. This CDR3 region has 15 residues. The CDR3 region has the DNA TGTGCCAGCTCACCACCCTCTCCTGAGGGAACTGAAGCTTTCTTT. Its protein is CASSPPSPEGTEAFF.

CDR3 coding DNA: TGCGCCAGCAGCTGGAATCGGACAGGGGGCTTCGGGGAGCTGTTTTTT. It codes for CASSWNRTGGFGELFF. V usage is TRBV5-1 and J usage is TRBJ2-2; 11 bases line up with TRBD1. Germline trimming cut 3 bases from V and 7 bases from J; bases unmatched to any gene: 8. The CDR3 spans 16 residues. From germline, CDR1 is SGHRS and CDR2 YFSETQ.

The chain is built from TRBV9 and TRBJ2-7; TRBD1 matches at 10 bases. Losses at the gene ends were 4 bases for V and 4 bases for J; bases not matched to a gene: 11. The CDR3 covers 16 residues. CDR1 is SGDLS, CDR2 YYNGEE, per germline. The CDR3, as DNA: TGTGCCAGCAGCTCCCGAGGGGGGACAGGGGCTTACGAGCAGTACTTC. Translation: CASSSRGGTGAYEQYF. Supplemented by reference TRBV9 and TRBJ2-7, the full variable domain reads DSGVTQTPKHLITATGQRVTLRCSPRSGDLSVYWYQQSLDQGLQFLIQYYNGEERAKGNILERFSAQQFPDLHSELNLSSLELGDSALYFCASSSRGGTGAYEQYFGPGTRLTVT.

The V call is TRBV18, the J call TRBJ2-5, with 7 positions matching TRBD1. V was pared by 5 bases and J by 4 bases, with 1 base of the junction left unmatched. Germline CDR1 is KGHSH and CDR2 is LQKENI. The CDR3 consists of 12 residues. The DNA of the CDR3 is TGTGCCAGCTCAGGGGACAGAGAGACCCAGTACTTC. The encoded protein is CASSGDRETQYF.

The chain joins TRBV6-1 to TRBJ2-7, with TRBD2 matching over 8 bases. The CDR3 is 15 amino acids. The germline CDR1 and CDR2 sequences are MNHNS and SASEGT. Trimming took 2 bases from V and 1 from J; bases not matched to a gene: 4. In DNA form, the CDR3 reads TGTGCCAGCAGTGAACCGGGAGGGATGTCCTACGAGCAGTACTTC. Amino acid sequence: CASSEPGGMSYEQYF.

This clone has just a few counts. V gene TRBV6-1 combines with J gene TRBJ1-3; tentatively, D is TRBD1 (5 bases). This CDR3 spans 13 amino acids. The germline V gene encodes CDR1 MNHNS and CDR2 SASEGT. V was cut by 10 bases and J by 0 bases, with 10 bases left in between. The CDR3 DNA reads as TGTGCCACCCCAGGGCGCTCTGGAAACACCATATATTTT. This translates into CATPGRSGNTIYF.

The chain is built from TRBV19 and TRBJ2-5; possibly TRBD1 for D (9 bases). The CDR3 has 16 amino acids. The ends were cut back, 4 bases at V and 5 bases at J, with 20 bases in the middle. Germline V gene data show CDR1 as LNHDA and CDR2 as SQIVND (reference sequence). CDR3 coding DNA: TGTGCCAGTAGTACGGGGGGGACAGGGCCCGGGGAGACCCAGTACTTC. It translates to CASSTGGTGPGETQYF.

CDR3 in amino acids: CASSLGPTGNTIYF. In DNA, the CDR3 is TGTGCCAGCAGCTTGGGGCCCACGGGAAACACCATATATTTT. The chain combines TRBV5-4 with TRBJ1-3; no firm D call. Trimming stripped 0 bases from V and 4 bases from J, with 8 bases between. The length of the CDR3 is 14 residues. CDR1 SGHNT and CDR2 YYREEE come from the germline V gene (reference sequence). The full variable domain, rest sourced from reference TRBV5-4 and TRBJ1-3, is ETGVTQSPTHLIKTRGQQVTLRCSSQSGHNTVSWYQQALGQGPQFIFQYYREEENGRGNFPPRFSGLQFPNYSSELNVNALELDDSALYLCASSLGPTGNTIYFGEGSWLTVV.

The chain carries TRBV7-2 and TRBJ2-7, with 10 bases fitting TRBD2. The germline gives CDR1 SGHTA, CDR2 FQGNSA. CDR3 length: 15 amino acids. The J segment lost 2 bases and the V segment lost 5 bases, leaving 6 bases of the junction unmatched. This CDR3 reads CASSLGLAETYEQYF. DNA of the CDR3: TGTGCCAGCAGCCTAGGACTAGCGGAGACCTACGAGCAGTACTTC.

The chain employs TRBV6-1 and TRBJ1-1, with unresolved D. The CDR3 has 13 residues. V lost 6 bases and J 5 bases, leaving 13 bases between the germline ends. From germline, CDR1 is MNHNS and CDR2 SASEGT. The CDR3: CASRGSGQTEAFF. The CDR3 DNA sequence: TGTGCCAGCAGGGGCTCCGGTCAAACTGAAGCTTTCTTT.

This clone was counted a few times. DNA for the CDR3: TGTGCCAGCAGTGTGTCACCCGGCTATGGCTACACCTTC. This sequence encodes CASSVSPGYGYTF. The V and J genes are TRBV6-1 and TRBJ1-2; unclear D gene. Germline CDR1 is MNHNS and CDR2 is SASEGT. V was pared by 4 bases and J by 4 bases, with 10 bases between. The CDR3 is made up of 13 amino acids.

The chain couples TRBV28 to TRBJ2-4; 9 bases are a match to TRBD1. V lost 4 bases, J lost 12 bases, and 4 bases stayed unmatched. CDR1 and CDR2 from the germline V gene are MDHEN and SYDVKM. The CDR3 has 12 amino acids. The CDR3 bases are TGTGCCAGCAGTTCGGGGACAGGGAATCAGTACTTC. This codes for CASSSGTGNQYF.

This chain links TRBV5-1 with TRBJ1-5; weak D call: TRBD1 (5 bases). The CDR3 extends over 14 amino acids. Germline loops: CDR1 SGHRS, CDR2 YFSETQ. The V end lost 1 base, the J end lost 1 base, and 6 bases lay between the germline ends. The CDR3 region is CASSLQGSNQPQHF. The CDR3 bases are TGCGCCAGCAGCTTGCAGGGAAGCAATCAGCCCCAGCATTTT.

This chain uses TRBV5-4 with TRBJ1-2; D is unresolved. CDR1 is SGHNT and CDR2 is YYREEE in the germline V gene (reference sequence). The CDR3 has 13 amino acids. Between the trimmed V and J ends, which lost 4 bases and 4 bases, there was a span of 11 bases. The CDR3 here is CASSVAEIYGYTF. CDR3 coding DNA: TGTGCCAGCAGCGTGGCAGAAATCTATGGCTACACCTTC.

The rearrangement links TRBV6-1 to TRBJ1-1; tentative D call: TRBD1 (6 bases). This CDR3 region has 13 residues. Trimming took 7 bases from V and 7 from J, leaving 16 bases between them. The germline V gene encodes CDR1 MNHNS and CDR2 SASEGT. The CDR3 protein is CASTHHRVDEAFF. DNA for the CDR3: TGTGCCAGCACCCATCACAGGGTCGATGAAGCTTTCTTT.

In this sample, this clone turned up a few times. The CDR3 spells CASSQSLLAGGPYEQYF. The CDR3 DNA reads TGCGCCAGCAGCCAGAGTCTACTAGCGGGGGGCCCATACGAGCAGTACTTC. The chain employs TRBV4-3 and TRBJ2-7; 12 nucleotides match TRBD2. From germline, CDR1 is LGHNA and CDR2 YSLEER. This CDR3 has 17 amino acids. The ends lost 3 bases at V and 4 bases at J; junction bases unmatched: 10.